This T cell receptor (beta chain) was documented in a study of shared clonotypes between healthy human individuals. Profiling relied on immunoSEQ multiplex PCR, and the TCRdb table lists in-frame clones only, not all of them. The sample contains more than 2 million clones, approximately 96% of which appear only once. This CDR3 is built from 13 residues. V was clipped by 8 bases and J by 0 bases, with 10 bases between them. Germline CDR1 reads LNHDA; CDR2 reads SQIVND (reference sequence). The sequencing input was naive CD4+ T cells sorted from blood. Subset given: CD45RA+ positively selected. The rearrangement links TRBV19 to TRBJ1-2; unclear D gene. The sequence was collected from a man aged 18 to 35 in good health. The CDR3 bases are TGTGCCAGTCTAGGCTTAGCTAACTATGGCTACACCTTC. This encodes CASLGLANYGYTF.